This T cell receptor (beta chain) was profiled in a study of shared T cell receptors in the human thymus. Produced via immunoSEQ multiplex PCR; TCRdb's table is partial and in-frame only. The table includes 540,000 or so clones, roughly 74% detected once. This clone was counted a single time. The CDR3 is 19 amino acids. CDR1 LNHNV and CDR2 YYDKDF come from the germline V gene (reference sequence). V lost 4 bases, J lost 0 bases, and 24 bases lay in between. The sample was also reused in another study, on human thymus T cells. That report adds: Donation was from healthy Finnish infants who were having corrective surgery that addressed congenital heart defects. Resections were taken during corrective heart surgery, and the thymus tissue came from these. An apparent bias in V and J gene usage was seen in thymic and blood repertoires.

This chain joins TRBV15 and TRBJ1-1, with D possibly TRBD1 on 5 matching bases. This receptor was obtained from a boy less than two years old with a congenital heart defect. Sequencing used thymocytes. The CDR3 DNA is TGTGCCACCAGCACCCCCCGACCCCTCCGTGACAGTTTGAACACTGAAGCTTTCTTT. Translating it yields CATSTPRPLRDSLNTEAFF.